Below are 7 T cell receptor beta chains sequenced from a single sample in a study of blood T cells in healthy people across ages. Next came a second PCR, run for about 7 to 12 cycles, which used a sample-barcoded 5' primer along with a J-beta primer mix. From the 5' RACE reads, TCRdb called clonotypes with MiXCR, one entry per CDR3 protein. Found here are over a million distinct CDR3 sequences, approximately 42% of them singletons; the top ten hold around 4%. The specimen was blood. The receptors come from a woman aged 18 to 35 in good health.

This clonotype was counted a few times. This rearrangement joins TRBV10-1 to TRBJ2-3, with 7 bases that match TRBD1. This CDR3 spans 15 amino acids. Germline-derived CDR1 and CDR2 are WNHNN and SYGVQD (reference sequence). V lost 0 bases, J lost 2 bases, and 2 bases stayed unmatched. CDR3 in amino acids: CASSESRGYTDTQYF. The DNA for the CDR3 is TGCGCCAGCAGTGAGTCCAGGGGGTACACAGATACGCAGTATTTT.

As to this clonotype: This may come from a read error, since a much larger clone is one base off. The V call is TRBV7-6, the J call TRBJ2-1; 8 positions match TRBD2. CDR3 size: 15 residues. The germline gives CDR1 SGHVS, CDR2 FNYEAQ. Trimming took 4 bases from V and 2 from J; bases not matched to a gene: 4. CDR3 amino acids: CASSWGLETYNEQFF. CDR3 DNA sequence: TGTGCCAGCAGCTGGGGACTAGAGACCTACAATGAGCAGTTCTTC.

This clonotype was picked up a small number of times. This chain joins TRBV6-6 and TRBJ1-5; 9 bases fit TRBD1. Losses at the gene ends were 7 bases for V and 6 bases for J; bases not matched to a gene: 10. The CDR3 spans 15 residues. From germline, CDR1 is MNHNY and CDR2 SVGAGI (reference sequence). CDR3 loop: CASNPGQGTSQPQHF. CDR3 nucleotide sequence: TGTGCCAGCAATCCCGGACAGGGGACATCTCAGCCCCAGCATTTT.

This clonotype was detected a few times. The chain combines TRBV29-1 with TRBJ2-5, with 11 bases that match TRBD2. J was trimmed by 0 bases and V by 4 bases; bases with no gene match: 1. The CDR3 loop spans 14 amino acids. CDR1 and CDR2 from the germline V gene are SQVTM and ANQGSEA. The CDR3 DNA sequence: TGCAGCGTTGGGGGACTAGCGGACCAAGAGACCCAGTACTTC. As protein: CSVGGLADQETQYF.

The chain is built from TRBV7-9 and TRBJ1-2; D perhaps matches TRBD1 (6 bases). The CDR3 covers 14 residues. Germline values: CDR1 SEHNR, CDR2 FQNEAQ (reference sequence). Trimming stripped 5 bases from V and 2 bases from J, with 12 bases between. DNA for the CDR3: TGTGCCAGCAGCAAGGACAGACCCAACTATGGCTACACCTTC. Its translation: CASSKDRPNYGYTF. Combining the CDR3 with reference TRBV7-9 and TRBJ1-2 gives the whole variable domain DTGVSQNPRHKITKRGQNVTFRCDPISEHNRLYWYRQTLGQGPEFLTYFQNEAQLEKSRLLSDRFSAERPKGSFSTLEIQRTEQGDSAMYLCASSKDRPNYGYTFGSGTRLTVV.

Turning to this clonotype: Being one base from a much bigger clone, this may be a read error. This chain uses TRBV7-9 with TRBJ1-2; D ambiguous. The germline CDR1 and CDR2 sequences are SEHNR and FQNEAQ (reference sequence). The CDR3 totals 13 residues. The V end was cut by 1 base, the J end by 3 bases, with 6 bases between. For the CDR3, the DNA is TGTGCCAGCAGCTTAGTGGGGTACTATGGCTACACCTTC. This sequence encodes CASSLVGYYGYTF.

The chain recombines TRBV4-1 with TRBJ1-1; 8 bases align to TRBD1. Looked up from germline, CDR1 is MGHRA and CDR2 is YSYEKL. The CDR3 covers 14 residues. Losses at the gene ends were 3 bases for V and 5 bases for J; bases not matched to a gene: 5. Here the CDR3 reads CASSHPGGRTEAFF. The CDR3 DNA reads as TGCGCCAGCAGCCATCCAGGGGGCAGGACTGAAGCTTTCTTT.